The clone carrying this TCR beta chain came up once. The data derive from a study of shared clonotypes between healthy human individuals. The protocol was immunoSEQ multiplex PCR, while the TCRdb copy is restricted to in-frame clones and leaves out a portion. The sample lists roughly 170,000 clones; over 50% were seen once. CDR3 length equals 14 residues. CDR1 is SGHTA, CDR2 FQGNSA, per germline. Trimming removed 3 bases at V and 3 bases at J, with 12 bases between. The J gene is TRBJ2-7, the V gene TRBV7-2, with TRBD1 as a possible D gene (5 bases). This clonotype was obtained from a man aged 25-45 years in good health. Sequenced input: memory CD4+ T cells sorted from blood. Sample subset: CD45RA-negative fraction. The chain's CDR3 is CASSLVVRGYEQYF. Written as DNA, the CDR3 is TGTGCCAGCAGCTTGGTAGTAAGGGGCTACGAGCAGTACTTC.